The next 27 T cell receptor beta chains were all read from a single sample in a study of T cell responses to AZD1222 COVID-19 vaccine. Repertoires were generated with immunoSEQ multiplex PCR, while TCRdb's copy carries only in-frame clones and drops some. Of approximately 170,000 clones in the sample, 88% were seen once. Sequenced here: peripheral blood, sampled 28 days after the second AZD1222 dose. These TCRs come from an adult who received the AZD1222 COVID-19 vaccine.

The chain carries TRBV3-1 (or the pseudogene TRBV3-2) and TRBJ2-7; TRBD2 might be the D (6 bases). The CDR3 contains 15 residues. Germline V gives CDR1 LGHDT, CDR2 YNNKEL (reference sequence). V was pared by 1 base and J by 1 base, with 11 bases between. The chain's CDR3 is CASSQGGAGSYEQYF. DNA for the CDR3: TGTGCCAGCAGCCAAGGCGGGGCGGGGTCCTACGAGCAGTACTTC.

The chain has TRBV13 and TRBJ2-1; tentative D call: TRBD1 (6 bases). This CDR3 region has 16 residues. Germline V gives CDR1 PRHDT, CDR2 FYEKMQ (reference sequence). The V end was cut by 1 base, the J end by 0 bases, with 10 bases between. CDR3: CASSLVRGGSYNEQFF. CDR3 nucleotides: TGTGCCAGCAGCTTAGTTAGAGGGGGCTCCTACAATGAGCAGTTCTTC.

CDR3 in DNA: TGTGCCAGCAGCCTTGGGCCCGGGACAGGGACTTACGAGCAGTACTTC. Amino acid sequence: CASSLGPGTGTYEQYF. The J gene is TRBJ2-7, the V gene TRBV11-2; 9 nucleotides line up with TRBD1. From germline, CDR1 is SGHAT and CDR2 FQNNGV. The CDR3 is 16 amino acids. The V and J ends lost 5 bases and 4 bases, in that order; junction bases with no gene match: 12.

This clone was found once. The chain couples TRBV30 to TRBJ2-7; D tentatively reads TRBD1 or TRBD2 (6 bases each). V was shortened by 7 bases and J by 5 bases, with 15 bases between the two germline ends. CDR1 and CDR2 from the germline V gene are GTSNPN and SVGIG (reference sequence). There are 12 residues in the CDR3. CDR3 in amino acids: CASHQGGNEQYF. CDR3 coding DNA: TGTGCCTCACACCAAGGGGGGAACGAGCAGTACTTC.

CDR3 residues: CASSYLGFTDTQYF. The CDR3 DNA sequence: TGTGCCAGCAGTTACCTGGGGTTCACAGATACGCAGTATTTT. This sequence joins TRBV6-2 or TRBV6-3 and TRBJ2-3, with no clear D. Trimming removed 2 bases from V and 2 bases from J, with 8 bases in between. The CDR3 totals 14 residues. The V gene's germline CDR1 is MNHEY and CDR2 SVGEGT.

Here the CDR3 reads CATAERETQYF. The CDR3 nucleotides are TGTGCCACCGCCGAGCGAGAGACCCAGTACTTC. This sequence joins TRBV28 and TRBJ2-5; D uncertain. V lost 10 bases and J 4 bases, leaving 10 bases between the germline ends. Germline CDR1 reads MDHEN; CDR2 reads SYDVKM. This CDR3 contains 11 residues.

This sequence joins TRBV6-5 and TRBJ1-1, with a weak D call TRBD1 (5 bases). Germline V gene data show CDR1 as MNHEY and CDR2 as SVGAGI. Trimming removed 7 bases from V and 1 base from J, with 16 bases in between. The CDR3 is 15 residues long. In nucleotides, the CDR3 is TGTGCCAGCACCCCTAGGCATGGGGGGAACACTGAAGCTTTCTTT. Translating gives CASTPRHGGNTEAFF.

This chain connects TRBV4-3 to TRBJ2-7; 7 bases match TRBD1. J was trimmed by 2 bases and V by 1 base; bases with no gene match: 8. Germline V CDR1 and CDR2: LGHNA, YSLEER. This CDR3 has 16 amino acids. The CDR3 DNA follows: TGCGCCAGCAGCCAAGGGGGGACAGTAGGCACCTACGAGCAGTACTTC. It translates to CASSQGGTVGTYEQYF.

The J gene is TRBJ1-5, the V gene TRBV19; 7 nucleotides align to TRBD1. J lost 5 bases, V lost 3 bases, and 10 bases had no gene match. The length of the CDR3 is 16 residues. Germline CDR1 LNHDA, CDR2 SQIVND (reference sequence). The CDR3 spells CASSILATGRDQPQHF. For the CDR3, the DNA is TGTGCCAGTAGTATCCTCGCGACAGGGCGAGATCAGCCCCAGCATTTT.

The chain carries TRBV7-6 and TRBJ2-7; TRBD1 matches at 9 bases. Unmatched junction bases numbered 4, after V lost 1 base and J lost 0 bases. This CDR3 comprises 16 residues. Germline CDR1 is SGHVS and CDR2 is FNYEAQ. The chain's CDR3 is CASSLVGTGSSYEQYF. In DNA form, the CDR3 reads TGTGCCAGCAGCTTAGTAGGGACAGGGTCCTCCTACGAGCAGTACTTC.

This chain joins TRBV4-2 and TRBJ1-3, with D unclear. This CDR3 has 16 residues. Trimming left V 0 bases short and J 0 bases short, with 9 bases between. Germline V lookup: CDR1 LGHNA, CDR2 YNFKEQ. CDR3 coding DNA: TGTGCCAGCAGCCAAGATATGGGGTTCTCTGGAAACACCATATATTTT. It encodes CASSQDMGFSGNTIYF.

CDR3 loop: CASSFAGGKNIQYF. DNA for the CDR3: TGTGCCAGCAGCTTCGCGGGGGGAAAAAACATTCAGTACTTC. The chain uses TRBV7-8 and TRBJ2-4; 8 bases are shared with TRBD2. Unmatched junction bases numbered 2, after V lost 3 bases and J lost 4 bases. The germline V gene has CDR1 SGHVS and CDR2 FQNEAQ. This CDR3 is 14 amino acids long. Looking up the rest from reference TRBV7-8 and TRBJ2-4 gives the full variable domain: GAGVSQSPRYKVAKRGQDVALRCDPISGHVSLFWYQQALGQGPEFLTYFQNEAQLDKSGLPSDRFFAERPEGSVSTLKIQRTQQEDSAVYLCASSFAGGKNIQYFGAGTRLSVL.

This chain uses TRBV10-3 with TRBJ2-3; unclear D gene. The germline V gene has CDR1 ENHRY and CDR2 SYGVKD. Trimming shortened V by 3 bases and J by 0 bases, and 1 base separated the two germline ends. The CDR3 has 12 amino acids. The CDR3 DNA reads as TGTGCCATCAGTGACAGCACAGATACGCAGTATTTT. It encodes CAISDSTDTQYF.

The chain employs TRBV7-9 and TRBJ2-7; a possible D gene is TRBD2 (5 bases). Germline V lookup: CDR1 SEHNR, CDR2 FQNEAQ (reference sequence). V shed 3 bases and J shed 3 bases, with 6 bases lying between them. This CDR3 comprises 12 residues. CDR3 sequence reads: CASSFTSYEQYF. The CDR3 DNA follows: TGTGCCAGCAGCTTTACTAGCTACGAGCAGTACTTC.

The chain has TRBV28 and TRBJ1-2; D perhaps matches TRBD1 (5 bases). V lost 8 bases, J lost 0 bases, and 13 bases lay in between. The CDR3 is 14 amino acids. Germline CDR1 is MDHEN and CDR2 is SYDVKM. The CDR3 DNA reads as TGTGCCAGCCTTGGGGACTCCCCTAACTATGGCTACACCTTC. It specifies CASLGDSPNYGYTF.

V is TRBV4-1 and J is TRBJ2-1; 10 positions match TRBD1. The CDR3 is made up of 15 amino acids. The junction had 3 bases not matched to a gene; V was cut back by 3 bases and J by 4 bases. Germline loops: CDR1 MGHRA, CDR2 YSYEKL. CDR3 sequence (DNA): TGCGCCAGCAGCCACCCGGGACAGGGGTACAATGAGCAGTTCTTC. Protein: CASSHPGQGYNEQFF.

The chain recombines TRBV2 with TRBJ2-5, with 10 bases that match TRBD2. Trimming at V came to 11 bases and at J to 5 bases, leaving 11 bases not matched to a gene. CDR1 SNHLY and CDR2 FYNNEI come from the germline V gene. The CDR3 is 14 amino acids. DNA for the CDR3: TGTGCCTCAAAGGGGGGACTAGCGTCGGAGACCCAGTACTTC. It translates to CASKGGLASETQYF.

This clone was counted between two and nine times. The chain joins TRBV12-3 or TRBV12-4 to TRBJ2-3, with unresolved D. The ends were cut back, 6 bases at V and 2 bases at J, with 9 bases in the middle. The CDR3 length is 13 residues. The CDR3 protein is CASSISVTDTQYF. DNA for the CDR3: TGTGCCAGCAGCATCTCAGTCACAGATACGCAGTATTTT.

The rearrangement joins TRBV2 to TRBJ2-7; D is possibly TRBD1 (6 bases). This CDR3 comprises 15 residues. Germline CDR1 is SNHLY and CDR2 is FYNNEI. V gave up 8 bases and J gave up 7 bases, with 24 bases separating them. In nucleotides, the CDR3 is TGTGCCAGCCGCAACTCCGGAACAGGGAAGGTAGAGCAGTACTTC. Protein product: CASRNSGTGKVEQYF.

The chain employs TRBV3-1 (or the pseudogene TRBV3-2) and TRBJ1-3, with 7 bases that match TRBD1. The CDR3 spans 16 residues. The germline gives CDR1 LGHDT, CDR2 YNNKEL (reference sequence). Trimming removed 3 bases from V and 2 bases from J; junction bases left unmatched: 7. The CDR3 loop reads CASSQLIQGPGNTIYF. Written as DNA, the CDR3 is TGTGCCAGCAGCCAGTTGATACAGGGGCCTGGAAACACCATATATTTT.

This chain connects TRBV6-5 to TRBJ1-5, with D perhaps TRBD1 (5 bases). The CDR3 length is 14 residues. CDR1 and CDR2 (germline): MNHEY, SVGAGI. Trimming removed 8 bases from V and 4 bases from J, with 15 bases in between. CDR3 sequence: CASGRGIKNQPQHF. DNA of the CDR3: TGTGCCAGCGGGAGGGGCATCAAGAATCAGCCCCAGCATTTT.

The rearrangement links TRBV25-1 to TRBJ1-1; D unclear. Germline V gene data show CDR1 as MGHDK and CDR2 as SYGVNS. The CDR3 extends over 13 amino acids. V lost 8 bases and J lost 6, with 16 bases in between. The CDR3 nucleotides are TGTGCCAGCTCTCTTGATGCGTCCCCTGAAGCTTTCTTT. This encodes CASSLDASPEAFF.

This rearrangement joins TRBV6-5 to TRBJ1-2; maybe TRBD1 (6 bases). The germline V gene encodes CDR1 MNHEY and CDR2 SVGAGI. There are 14 residues in the CDR3. The V gene lost 7 bases and the J gene lost 8 bases, with 20 bases spanning the gap. This chain's CDR3 is CASTRDRPERGYTF. DNA of the CDR3: TGTGCCAGCACCCGAGACAGGCCGGAAAGGGGCTACACCTTC.

This clone is a singleton in its sample. This chain's CDR3 is CASSYVPGNTGELFF. In nucleotides, the CDR3 is TGTGCCAGCAGTTACGTTCCGGGGAACACCGGGGAGCTGTTTTTT. The rearrangement links TRBV6-2 or TRBV6-3 to TRBJ2-2; D not certain. The CDR3 is 15 amino acids. Trimming cost V 2 bases and J 1 base, with 8 bases left between them. Germline loops: CDR1 MNHEY, CDR2 SVGEGT.

The rearrangement joins TRBV19 to TRBJ1-1, with D unresolved. Germline-derived CDR1 and CDR2 are LNHDA and SQIVND (reference sequence). V lost 5 bases to trimming and J lost 1 base, with 11 bases between them. This CDR3 is built from 14 residues. Written as DNA, the CDR3 is TGTGCCAGTAGTGAATACCGGCCGAACACTGAAGCTTTCTTT. This codes for CASSEYRPNTEAFF.

The chain joins TRBV7-8 to TRBJ1-1; D not certain. CDR1 and CDR2 (germline): SGHVS, FQNEAQ. The CDR3 extends over 14 amino acids. V shed 5 bases and J shed 4 bases, with 14 bases lying between them. CDR3 residues: CASSQDGVGTEAFF. In DNA, the CDR3 is TGTGCCAGCAGCCAAGATGGGGTTGGCACTGAAGCTTTCTTT. The variable domain in full, completed from reference TRBV7-8 and TRBJ1-1, reads GAGVSQSPRYKVAKRGQDVALRCDPISGHVSLFWYQQALGQGPEFLTYFQNEAQLDKSGLPSDRFFAERPEGSVSTLKIQRTQQEDSAVYLCASSQDGVGTEAFFGQGTRLTVV.

The chain couples TRBV9 to TRBJ2-7; D ambiguous. Trimming shortened V by 4 bases and J by 2 bases, and 13 bases separated the two germline ends. There are 14 residues in the CDR3. Germline V gene sequence: CDR1 SGDLS, CDR2 YYNGEE. CDR3 sequence: CASSLTLAAYEQYF. CDR3 coding DNA: TGTGCCAGCAGCCTAACTCTCGCCGCCTACGAGCAGTACTTC. The full variable domain, with the rest looked up from reference TRBV9 and TRBJ2-7, is DSGVTQTPKHLITATGQRVTLRCSPRSGDLSVYWYQQSLDQGLQFLIQYYNGEERAKGNILERFSAQQFPDLHSELNLSSLELGDSALYFCASSLTLAAYEQYFGPGTRLTVT.